These 5 T cell receptor beta chains share one sample of origin, sequenced in a study of T-cell reconstitution after alpha-beta-depleted transplantation in children (TCRdb year 2016). According to the study, the label for this sample's treatment or condition signals: allogeneic hematopoietic cell transplantation with graft depleted of TCRalphabeta T cells and CD19 B cells. Library preparation employed PCR. Sequencing instrument: Illumina HiSeq 2500. TCR libraries were prepared with molecular barcoding, using unique molecular identifiers to normalize TCRbeta repertoire quantification. Using fastp trimming at Q25 and MiXCR clonotype assembly, TCRdb reanalyzed the public sequencing data and kept in-frame beta chains. Entries that share a CDR3 protein sequence are merged under the most common genes and DNA. This sample gives about 260,000 distinct CDR3 sequences in total; approximately 10% of them show up just once. The top ten clonotypes cover less than 25% of the sample.

Material: peripheral blood, obtained 180 days after TCRalphabeta/CD19-depleted stem cell transplant. All receptors derive from a male patient aged 2 to 9 who had a stem cell transplant for chronic granulomatous disease, so the T cells may come from the graft donor.

At least ten counts were recorded for this clonotype. V and J are TRBV30 and TRBJ2-1, with D possibly being TRBD1 (6 bases). Germline V lookup: CDR1 GTSNPN, CDR2 SVGIG (reference sequence). With 0 bases removed from V and 6 bases from J, the gap between germline ends came to 15 bases. This CDR3 region has 15 residues. CDR3 residues: CAWSVPGARGNEQFF. Written as DNA, the CDR3 is TGTGCCTGGAGTGTACCAGGGGCTCGGGGCAATGAGCAGTTCTTC.

This clonotype was seen at least ten times. V and J are TRBV6-2 or TRBV6-3 and TRBJ2-4; D remains unclear. The V gene's germline CDR1 is MNHEY and CDR2 SVGEGT. V dropped 0 bases and J dropped 8 bases, with 8 bases sitting between them. This CDR3 is 13 amino acids long. The CDR3 DNA follows: TGTGCCAGCAGTTACTCCCAAGGTGACATTCAGTACTTC. Residues: CASSYSQGDIQYF.

This clonotype was picked up many times. The rearrangement links TRBV10-3 to TRBJ2-1; D remains unclear. With 8 bases removed from V and 0 bases from J, the gap between germline ends came to 8 bases. From germline, CDR1 is ENHRY and CDR2 SYGVKD. The CDR3 spans 13 residues. The CDR3, as DNA: TGTGCCATCGCGGAGAGCTCCTACAATGAGCAGTTCTTC. This codes for CAIAESSYNEQFF.

There are many counts of this clonotype. The chain is built from TRBV15 and TRBJ2-5, with 7 bases identical to TRBD1. V was pared by 0 bases and J by 2 bases, with 3 bases of the junction left unmatched. Germline lookup yields CDR1 LNHNV and CDR2 YYDKDF (reference sequence). The CDR3 runs 15 residues. The DNA of the CDR3 is TGTGCCACCAGCAGAGACCGGGACAGACAAGAGACCCAGTACTTC. Its protein product is CATSRDRDRQETQYF.

This clonotype was recorded many times. This chain links TRBV10-3 with TRBJ1-1; D is unclear. CDR3 length equals 14 residues. Per the germline V gene, CDR1 is ENHRY and CDR2 is SYGVKD. Trimming cost V 3 bases and J 0 bases, with 8 bases left between them. The CDR3 region has the DNA TGTGCCATCAGTGACTTACAGCTGAACACTGAAGCTTTCTTT. Translated, it gives CAISDLQLNTEAFF.